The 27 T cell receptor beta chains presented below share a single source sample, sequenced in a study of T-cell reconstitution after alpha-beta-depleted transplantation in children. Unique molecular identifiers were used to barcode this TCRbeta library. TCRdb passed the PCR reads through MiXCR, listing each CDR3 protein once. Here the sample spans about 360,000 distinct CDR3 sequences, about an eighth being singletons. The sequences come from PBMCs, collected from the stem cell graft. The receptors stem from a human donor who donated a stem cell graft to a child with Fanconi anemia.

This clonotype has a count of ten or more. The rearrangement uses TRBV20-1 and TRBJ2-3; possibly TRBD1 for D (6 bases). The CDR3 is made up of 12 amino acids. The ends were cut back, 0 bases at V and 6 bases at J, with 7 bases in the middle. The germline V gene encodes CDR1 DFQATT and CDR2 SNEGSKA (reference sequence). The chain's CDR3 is CSARDQGDTQYF. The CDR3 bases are TGCAGTGCTAGAGATCAGGGGGATACGCAGTATTTT.

The CDR3 DNA reads TGTGCCAGCAGCTCCTTAGGTGGCCGGGATGGCTACACCTTC. Translated: CASSSLGGRDGYTF. The J gene is TRBJ1-2, the V gene TRBV7-9, with no clear D. The germline V gene has CDR1 SEHNR and CDR2 FQNEAQ (reference sequence). This CDR3 has 14 residues. V shed 4 bases and J shed 6 bases, with 15 bases lying between them.

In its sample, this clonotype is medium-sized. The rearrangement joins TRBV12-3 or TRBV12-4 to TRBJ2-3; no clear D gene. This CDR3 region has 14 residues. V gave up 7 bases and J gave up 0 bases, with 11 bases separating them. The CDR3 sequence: CASKDLVSTDTQYF. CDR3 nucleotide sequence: TGTGCCAGCAAAGACCTTGTTAGCACAGATACGCAGTATTTT.

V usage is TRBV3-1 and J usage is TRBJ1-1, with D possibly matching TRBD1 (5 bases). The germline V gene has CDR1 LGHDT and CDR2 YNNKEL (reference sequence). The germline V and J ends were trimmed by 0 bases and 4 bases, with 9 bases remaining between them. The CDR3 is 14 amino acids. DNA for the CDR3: TGTGCCAGCAGCCAAGAGGCCGGGGGCACTGAAGCTTTCTTT. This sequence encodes CASSQEAGGTEAFF.

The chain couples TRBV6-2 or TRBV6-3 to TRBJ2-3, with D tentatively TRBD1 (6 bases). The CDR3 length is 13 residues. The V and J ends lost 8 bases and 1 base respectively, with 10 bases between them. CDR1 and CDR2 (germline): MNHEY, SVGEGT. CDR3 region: CASGTGRTDTQYF. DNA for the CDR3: TGTGCCAGCGGAACAGGGCGCACAGATACGCAGTATTTT.

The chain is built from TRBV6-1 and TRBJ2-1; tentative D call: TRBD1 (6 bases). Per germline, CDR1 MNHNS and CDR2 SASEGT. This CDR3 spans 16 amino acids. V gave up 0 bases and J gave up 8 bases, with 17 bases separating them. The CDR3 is CASSEARYFRGDEQFF. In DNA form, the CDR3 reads TGTGCCAGCAGTGAAGCGCGGTATTTCAGGGGCGATGAGCAGTTCTTC.

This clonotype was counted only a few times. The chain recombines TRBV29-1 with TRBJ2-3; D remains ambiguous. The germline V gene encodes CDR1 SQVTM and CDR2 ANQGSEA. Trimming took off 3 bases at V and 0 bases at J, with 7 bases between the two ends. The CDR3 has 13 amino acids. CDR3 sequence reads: CSVDTGSTDTQYF. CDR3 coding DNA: TGCAGCGTTGATACGGGTAGCACAGATACGCAGTATTTT.

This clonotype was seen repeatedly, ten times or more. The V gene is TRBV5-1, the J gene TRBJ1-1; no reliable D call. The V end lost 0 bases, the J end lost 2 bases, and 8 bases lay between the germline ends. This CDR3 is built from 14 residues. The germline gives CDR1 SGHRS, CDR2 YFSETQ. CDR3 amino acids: CASSLVSVNTEAFF. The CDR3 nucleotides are TGCGCCAGCAGCTTGGTATCGGTAAACACTGAAGCTTTCTTT.

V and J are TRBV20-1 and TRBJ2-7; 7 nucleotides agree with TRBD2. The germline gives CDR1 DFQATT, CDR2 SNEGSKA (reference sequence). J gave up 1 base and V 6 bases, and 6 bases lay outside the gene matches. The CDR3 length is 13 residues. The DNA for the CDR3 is TGCAGTGCCGGAGCGGGGAATTCCTACGAGCAGTACTTC. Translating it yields CSAGAGNSYEQYF.

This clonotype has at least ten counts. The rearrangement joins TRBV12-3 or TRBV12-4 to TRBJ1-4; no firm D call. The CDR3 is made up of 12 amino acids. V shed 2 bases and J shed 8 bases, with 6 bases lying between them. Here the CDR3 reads CASSLTGEKLFF. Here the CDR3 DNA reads TGTGCCAGCAGTTTAACGGGGGAAAAACTGTTTTTT.

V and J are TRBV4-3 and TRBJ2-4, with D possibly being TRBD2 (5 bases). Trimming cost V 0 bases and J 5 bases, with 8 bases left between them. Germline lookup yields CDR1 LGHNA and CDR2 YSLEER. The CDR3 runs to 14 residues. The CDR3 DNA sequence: TGCGCCAGCAGCCAAGATACGCGGGAAAACATTCAGTACTTC. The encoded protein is CASSQDTRENIQYF.

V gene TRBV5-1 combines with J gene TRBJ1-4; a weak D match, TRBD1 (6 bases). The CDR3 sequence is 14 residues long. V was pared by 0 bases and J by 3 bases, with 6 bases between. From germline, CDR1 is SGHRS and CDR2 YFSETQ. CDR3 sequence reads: CASSLGQANEKLFF. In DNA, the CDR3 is TGCGCCAGCAGCTTGGGACAGGCTAATGAAAAACTGTTTTTT. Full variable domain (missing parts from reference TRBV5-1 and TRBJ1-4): KAGVTQTPRYLIKTRGQQVTLSCSPISGHRSVSWYQQTPGQGLQFLFEYFSETQRNKGNFPGRFSGRQFSNSRSEMNVSTLELGDSALYLCASSLGQANEKLFFGSGTQLSVL.

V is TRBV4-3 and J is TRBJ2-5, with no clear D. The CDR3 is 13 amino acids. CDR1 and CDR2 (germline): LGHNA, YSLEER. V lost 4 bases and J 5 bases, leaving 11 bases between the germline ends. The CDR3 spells CASSLDGFETQYF. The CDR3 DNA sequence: TGCGCCAGCAGCCTAGATGGCTTCGAGACCCAGTACTTC.

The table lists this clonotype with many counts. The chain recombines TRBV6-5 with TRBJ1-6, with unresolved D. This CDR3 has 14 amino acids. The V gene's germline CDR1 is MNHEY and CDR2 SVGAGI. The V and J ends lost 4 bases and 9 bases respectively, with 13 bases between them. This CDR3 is CASSSGRPGSPLHF. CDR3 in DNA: TGTGCCAGCAGTTCCGGACGACCCGGTTCACCCCTCCACTTT.

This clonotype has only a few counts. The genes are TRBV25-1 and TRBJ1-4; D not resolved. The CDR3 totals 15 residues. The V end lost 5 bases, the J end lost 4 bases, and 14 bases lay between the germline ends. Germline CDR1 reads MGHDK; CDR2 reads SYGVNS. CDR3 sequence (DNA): TGTGCCAGCAGTCTGGCCCCTGGAGGTAATGAAAAACTGTTTTTT. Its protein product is CASSLAPGGNEKLFF.

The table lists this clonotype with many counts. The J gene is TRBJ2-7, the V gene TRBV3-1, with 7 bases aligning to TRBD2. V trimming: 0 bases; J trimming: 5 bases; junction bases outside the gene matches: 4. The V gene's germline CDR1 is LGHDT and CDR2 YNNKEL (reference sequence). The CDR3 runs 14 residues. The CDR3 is CASSQEGLSNEQYF. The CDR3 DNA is TGTGCCAGCAGCCAAGAGGGACTATCCAACGAGCAGTACTTC.

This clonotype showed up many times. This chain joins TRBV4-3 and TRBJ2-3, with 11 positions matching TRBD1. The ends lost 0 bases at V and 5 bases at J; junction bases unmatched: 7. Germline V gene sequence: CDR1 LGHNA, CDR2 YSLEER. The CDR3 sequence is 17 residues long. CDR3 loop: CASSQDGTGGWKDTQYF. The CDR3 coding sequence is TGCGCCAGCAGCCAAGACGGGACAGGGGGTTGGAAAGATACGCAGTATTTT.

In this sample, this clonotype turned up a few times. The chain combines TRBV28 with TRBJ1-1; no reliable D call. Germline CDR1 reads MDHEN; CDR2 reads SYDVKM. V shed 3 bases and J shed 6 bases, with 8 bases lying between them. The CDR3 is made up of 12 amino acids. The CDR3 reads CASSFLGSEAFF. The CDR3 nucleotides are TGTGCCAGCAGTTTTCTTGGGTCTGAAGCTTTCTTT.

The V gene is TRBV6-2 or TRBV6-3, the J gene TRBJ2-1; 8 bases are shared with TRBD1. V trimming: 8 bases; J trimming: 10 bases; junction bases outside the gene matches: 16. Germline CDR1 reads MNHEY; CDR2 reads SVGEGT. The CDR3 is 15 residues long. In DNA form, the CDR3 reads TGTGCCAGCGGGGCTCTCGGGACAGGAGTCTACGAGCAGTTCTTC. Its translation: CASGALGTGVYEQFF.

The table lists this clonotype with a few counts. The CDR3, as DNA: TGTGCCAGCAGTTTTAGCGCGGAGAACACTGAAGCTTTCTTT. Amino acids: CASSFSAENTEAFF. V and J are TRBV12-3 or TRBV12-4 and TRBJ1-1, with unresolved D. Trimming pared 3 bases from V and 1 base from J, leaving 9 bases between. This CDR3 contains 14 residues.

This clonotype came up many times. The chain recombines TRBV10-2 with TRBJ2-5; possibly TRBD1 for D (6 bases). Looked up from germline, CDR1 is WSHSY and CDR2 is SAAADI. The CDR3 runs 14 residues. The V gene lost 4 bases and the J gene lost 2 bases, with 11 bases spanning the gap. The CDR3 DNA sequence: TGCGCCAGCAGTGCCACAGGGATTCAAGAGACCCAGTACTTC. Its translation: CASSATGIQETQYF.

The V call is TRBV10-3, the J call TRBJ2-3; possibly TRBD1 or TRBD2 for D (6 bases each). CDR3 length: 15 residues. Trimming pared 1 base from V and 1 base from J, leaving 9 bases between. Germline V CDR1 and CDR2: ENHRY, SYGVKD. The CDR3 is CAISEYGGRTDTQYF. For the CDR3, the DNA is TGTGCCATCAGTGAGTATGGGGGGCGCACAGATACGCAGTATTTT.

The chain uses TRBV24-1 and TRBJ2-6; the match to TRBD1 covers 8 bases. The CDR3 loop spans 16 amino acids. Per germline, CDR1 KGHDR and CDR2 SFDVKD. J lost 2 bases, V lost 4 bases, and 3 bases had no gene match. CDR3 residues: CATSDSTGAGANVLTF. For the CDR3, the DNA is TGTGCCACCAGTGACTCGACAGGGGCTGGGGCCAACGTCCTGACTTTC.

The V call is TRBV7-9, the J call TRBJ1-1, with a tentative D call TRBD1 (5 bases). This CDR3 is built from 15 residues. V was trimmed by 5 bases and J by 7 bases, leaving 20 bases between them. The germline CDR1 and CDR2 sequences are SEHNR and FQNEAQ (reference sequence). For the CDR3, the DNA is TGTGCCAGCAGCCCCCGTGGGGGGGAGCAGAGTGAAGCTTTCTTT. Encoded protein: CASSPRGGEQSEAFF.

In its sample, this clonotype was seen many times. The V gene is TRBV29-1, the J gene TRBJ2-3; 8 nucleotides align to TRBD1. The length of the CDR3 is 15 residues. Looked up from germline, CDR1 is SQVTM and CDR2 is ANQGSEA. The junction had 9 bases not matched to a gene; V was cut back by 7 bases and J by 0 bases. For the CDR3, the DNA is TGCAGCGGGCGCGGGGACAGGCTCAGCACAGATACGCAGTATTTT. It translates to CSGRGDRLSTDTQYF.

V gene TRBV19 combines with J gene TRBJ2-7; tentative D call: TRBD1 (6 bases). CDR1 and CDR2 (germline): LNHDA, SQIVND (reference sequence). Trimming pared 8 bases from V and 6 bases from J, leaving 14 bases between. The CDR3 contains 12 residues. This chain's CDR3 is CASSGNRAEQYF. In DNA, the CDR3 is TGTGCCAGTTCCGGGAACAGGGCCGAGCAGTACTTC. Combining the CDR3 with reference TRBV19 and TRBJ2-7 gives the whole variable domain DGGITQSPKYLFRKEGQNVTLSCEQNLNHDAMYWYRQDPGQGLRLIYYSQIVNDFQKGDIAEGYSVSREKKESFPLTVTSAQKNPTAFYLCASSGNRAEQYFGPGTRLTVT.

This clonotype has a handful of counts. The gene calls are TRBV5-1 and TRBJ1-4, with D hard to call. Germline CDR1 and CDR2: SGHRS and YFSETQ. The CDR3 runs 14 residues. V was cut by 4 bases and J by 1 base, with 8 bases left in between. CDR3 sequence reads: CASSPARTNEKLFF. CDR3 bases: TGCGCCAGCAGCCCCGCCCGAACTAATGAAAAACTGTTTTTT.